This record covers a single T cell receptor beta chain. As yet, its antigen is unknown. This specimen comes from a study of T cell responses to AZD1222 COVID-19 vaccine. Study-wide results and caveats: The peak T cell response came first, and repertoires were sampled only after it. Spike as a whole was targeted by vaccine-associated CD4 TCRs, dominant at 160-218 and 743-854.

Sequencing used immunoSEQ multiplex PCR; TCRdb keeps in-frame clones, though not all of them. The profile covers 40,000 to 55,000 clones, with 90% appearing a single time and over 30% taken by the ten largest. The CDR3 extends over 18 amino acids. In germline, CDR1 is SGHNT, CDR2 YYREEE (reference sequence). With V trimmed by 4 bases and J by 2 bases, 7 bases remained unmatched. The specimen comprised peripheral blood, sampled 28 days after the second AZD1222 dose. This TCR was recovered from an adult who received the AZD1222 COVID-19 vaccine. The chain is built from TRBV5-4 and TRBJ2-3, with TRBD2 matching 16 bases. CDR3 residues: CASSREGLAGGNTDTQYF. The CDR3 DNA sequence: TGTGCCAGCAGCCGAGAGGGACTAGCGGGGGGGAACACAGATACGCAGTATTTT.